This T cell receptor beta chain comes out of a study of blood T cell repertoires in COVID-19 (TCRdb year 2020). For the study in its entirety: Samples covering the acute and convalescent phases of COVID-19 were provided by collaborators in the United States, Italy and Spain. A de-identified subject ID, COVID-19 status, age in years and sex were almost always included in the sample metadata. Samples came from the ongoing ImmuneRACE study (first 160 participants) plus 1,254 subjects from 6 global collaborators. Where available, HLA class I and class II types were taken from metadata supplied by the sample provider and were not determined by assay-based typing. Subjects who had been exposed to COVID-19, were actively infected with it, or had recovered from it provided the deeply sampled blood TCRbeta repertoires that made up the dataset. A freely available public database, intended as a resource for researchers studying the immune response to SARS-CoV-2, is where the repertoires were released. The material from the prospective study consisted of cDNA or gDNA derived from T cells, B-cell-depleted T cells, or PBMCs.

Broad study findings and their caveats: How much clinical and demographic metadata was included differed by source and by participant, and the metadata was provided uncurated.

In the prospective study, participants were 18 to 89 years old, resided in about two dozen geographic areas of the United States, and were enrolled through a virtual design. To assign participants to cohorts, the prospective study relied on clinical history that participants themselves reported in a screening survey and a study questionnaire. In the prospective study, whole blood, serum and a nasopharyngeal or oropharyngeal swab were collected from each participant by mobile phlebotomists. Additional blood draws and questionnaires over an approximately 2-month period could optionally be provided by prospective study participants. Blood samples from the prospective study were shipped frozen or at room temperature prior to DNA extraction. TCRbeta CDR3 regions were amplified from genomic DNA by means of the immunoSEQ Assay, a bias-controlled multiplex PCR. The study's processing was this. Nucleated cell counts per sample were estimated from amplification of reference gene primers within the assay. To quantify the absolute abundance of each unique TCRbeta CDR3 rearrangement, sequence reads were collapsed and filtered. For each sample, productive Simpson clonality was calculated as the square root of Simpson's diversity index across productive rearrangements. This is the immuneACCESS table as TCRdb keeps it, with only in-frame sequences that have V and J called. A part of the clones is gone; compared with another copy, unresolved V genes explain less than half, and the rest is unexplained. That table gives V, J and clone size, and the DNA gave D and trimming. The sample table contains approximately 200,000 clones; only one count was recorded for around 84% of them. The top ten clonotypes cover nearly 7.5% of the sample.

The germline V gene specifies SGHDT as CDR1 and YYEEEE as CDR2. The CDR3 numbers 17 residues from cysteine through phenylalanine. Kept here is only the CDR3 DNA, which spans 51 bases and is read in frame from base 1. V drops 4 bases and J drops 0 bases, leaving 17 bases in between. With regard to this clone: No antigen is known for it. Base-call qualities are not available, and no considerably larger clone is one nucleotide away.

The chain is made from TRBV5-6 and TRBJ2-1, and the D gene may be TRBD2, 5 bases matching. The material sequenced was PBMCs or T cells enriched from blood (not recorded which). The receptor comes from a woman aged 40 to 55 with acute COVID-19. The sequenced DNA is TGTGCCAGCAGCCAAATAGCGCTTACGAGCTCCTACAATGAGCAGTTCTTC. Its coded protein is CASSQIALTSSYNEQFF.